Following are 32 T cell receptor beta chains from one sample sequenced in a study of cytomegalovirus exposure and HLA in healthy donors. Primers included in the PCR were 60 Vbeta and 13 Jbeta primers. The protocol was immunoSEQ multiplex PCR, while the TCRdb copy is restricted to in-frame clones and leaves out a portion. This sample's table has approximately 150,000 clones. The sample taken for sequencing was PBMCs. These receptors originate from a woman aged 40 to 50 in good health and CMV-seronegative.

This chain uses TRBV5-4 with TRBJ1-5, with 8 nucleotides matching TRBD1. Trimming took 4 bases from V and 7 from J; bases not matched to a gene: 4. Per germline, CDR1 SGHNT and CDR2 YYREEE (reference sequence). The CDR3 contains 13 residues. CDR3: CASSKDRDQPQHF. The DNA for the CDR3 is TGTGCCAGCAGCAAGGACAGGGACCAGCCCCAGCATTTT.

The chain uses TRBV6-6 and TRBJ2-1; 8 nucleotides align to TRBD1. Germline assignment: CDR1 MNHNY and CDR2 SVGAGI (reference sequence). CDR3 length: 16 residues. V lost 3 bases to trimming and J lost 4 bases; unmatched junction nucleotides: 8. The CDR3 region is CASSYRQGARYNEQFF. CDR3 DNA sequence: TGTGCCAGCAGTTATCGTCAGGGGGCGCGATACAATGAGCAGTTCTTC.

V gene TRBV18 combines with J gene TRBJ1-1; D is possibly TRBD1 (6 bases). Germline CDR1 and CDR2: KGHSH and LQKENI. The CDR3 is made up of 14 amino acids. V was clipped by 6 bases and J by 4 bases, with 15 bases between them. The CDR3 DNA reads as TGTGCCAGCTCCCAGGACAGTTACGGCACTGAAGCTTTCTTT. This encodes CASSQDSYGTEAFF.

The V and J genes are TRBV7-6 and TRBJ1-6; possibly TRBD1 for D (6 bases). This CDR3 region has 17 residues. Trimming took off 5 bases at V and 1 base at J, with 15 bases between the two ends. Germline CDR1 reads SGHVS; CDR2 reads FNYEAQ. The CDR3 bases are TGTGCCAGCAGCCAACCTATAGGGGGATCCTATAATTCACCCCTCCACTTT. This gives the protein CASSQPIGGSYNSPLHF.

As regards this clone: The identical CDR3 is also encoded by other nucleotide sequences in the sample. The chain joins TRBV4-1 to TRBJ2-5; tentatively, D is TRBD2 (5 bases). CDR3 size: 14 residues. The V gene lost 4 bases and the J gene lost 1 base, with 10 bases spanning the gap. Germline V gene data show CDR1 as MGHRA and CDR2 as YSYEKL. The CDR3 nucleotides are TGCGCCAGCAGCCCCCTAGCACTCCAAGAGACCCAGTACTTC. Amino acids: CASSPLALQETQYF.

V is TRBV5-1 and J is TRBJ2-2; D gene ambiguous. Germline V gene data show CDR1 as SGHRS and CDR2 as YFSETQ. V lost 0 bases, J lost 6 bases, and 9 bases lay in between. The CDR3 runs 14 residues. The CDR3 DNA follows: TGCGCCAGCAGCTTGGTAGTAAGCCCCGGGGAGCTGTTTTTT. It codes for CASSLVVSPGELFF. Together with reference TRBV5-1 and TRBJ2-2, the CDR3 gives the full variable domain: KAGVTQTPRYLIKTRGQQVTLSCSPISGHRSVSWYQQTPGQGLQFLFEYFSETQRNKGNFPGRFSGRQFSNSRSEMNVSTLELGDSALYLCASSLVVSPGELFFGEGSRLTVL.

The chain combines TRBV4-1 with TRBJ1-2; 7 positions agree with TRBD1. The J segment lost 3 bases and the V segment lost 0 bases, leaving 7 bases of the junction unmatched. In germline, CDR1 is MGHRA, CDR2 YSYEKL. The CDR3 consists of 16 residues. The DNA of the CDR3 is TGCGCCAGCAGCCAAGATGCGGGGACAGCGTACTATGGCTACACCTTC. This sequence encodes CASSQDAGTAYYGYTF.

This sequence joins TRBV19 and TRBJ2-1; the D gene is possibly TRBD2 (6 bases). The germline V and J ends were trimmed by 1 base and 8 bases, with 21 bases remaining between them. The CDR3 length is 17 residues. The germline V gene has CDR1 LNHDA and CDR2 SQIVND (reference sequence). In DNA, the CDR3 is TGTGCCAGTAGTATAGTCCCCGGGACTTCCCGAGCTCATGAGCAGTTCTTC. Protein: CASSIVPGTSRAHEQFF.

The J gene is TRBJ2-5, the V gene TRBV7-9; D gene unclear. This CDR3 spans 15 amino acids. Trimming took off 5 bases at V and 3 bases at J, with 16 bases between the two ends. Germline V lookup: CDR1 SEHNR, CDR2 FQNEAQ (reference sequence). This CDR3 reads CASSQVDWLKETQYF. DNA for the CDR3: TGTGCCAGCAGCCAAGTCGACTGGCTCAAAGAGACCCAGTACTTC.

The chain is built from TRBV28 and TRBJ1-1, with a tentative D call TRBD1 (5 bases). The germline gives CDR1 MDHEN, CDR2 SYDVKM. The CDR3 loop spans 14 amino acids. Trimming cost V 3 bases and J 8 bases, with 16 bases left between them. The CDR3, as DNA: TGTGCCAGCAGTTTGGGGGGGTCAAACCGGGAAGCTTTCTTT. Protein sequence: CASSLGGSNREAFF.

The CDR3 sequence: CASSPTGTDTGELFF. Written as DNA, the CDR3 is TGTGCCAGCAGCCCAACCGGGACAGACACCGGGGAGCTGTTTTTT. The genes are TRBV7-3 and TRBJ2-2; 7 nucleotides match TRBD1. The J segment lost 3 bases and the V segment lost 5 bases, leaving 6 bases of the junction unmatched. Germline CDR1 reads SGHTA; CDR2 reads FQGTGA. The CDR3 has 15 residues.

The chain couples TRBV11-3 to TRBJ2-2, with 11 bases identical to TRBD1. V gave up 5 bases and J gave up 4 bases; unmatched junction bases: 9. CDR3 length: 17 amino acids. Germline-derived CDR1 and CDR2 are SGHNT and YENEEA. This CDR3 reads CASSPGQGVHGTGELFF. The CDR3 DNA reads TGTGCCAGCAGCCCGGGACAGGGGGTGCACGGCACCGGGGAGCTGTTTTTT.

This sequence joins TRBV5-1 and TRBJ2-5; TRBD2 aligns across 11 bases. The germline V gene encodes CDR1 SGHRS and CDR2 YFSETQ. The CDR3 has 14 residues. J lost 4 bases, V lost 6 bases, and 5 bases had no gene match. The CDR3, as DNA: TGCGCCAGCACCTTTGGGACTAGCGGAGAGACCCAGTACTTC. Protein sequence: CASTFGTSGETQYF.

This sequence joins TRBV4-3 and TRBJ2-7; D is ambiguous. V lost 6 bases and J 1 base, leaving 13 bases between the germline ends. Germline CDR1 is LGHNA and CDR2 is YSLEER. The CDR3 is 14 amino acids. DNA for the CDR3: TGCGCCAGCAGTCGAGTTACCGAATCCTACGAGCAGTACTTC. Translation: CASSRVTESYEQYF.

This sequence joins TRBV25-1 and TRBJ2-5; 8 nucleotides line up with TRBD1. The CDR3 is made up of 14 amino acids. The germline CDR1 and CDR2 sequences are MGHDK and SYGVNS. V dropped 4 bases and J dropped 4; count of bases not matched to a gene: 5. The DNA for the CDR3 is TGTGCCAGCAGTGTACAGGGGGTCTTAGAGACCCAGTACTTC. It encodes CASSVQGVLETQYF.

V is TRBV4-3 and J is TRBJ2-3; D gene unclear. Trimming shortened V by 1 base and J by 4 bases, and 9 bases separated the two germline ends. The CDR3 consists of 14 residues. Germline V gives CDR1 LGHNA, CDR2 YSLEER. The CDR3 sequence: CASSQGNAADTQYF. DNA of the CDR3: TGCGCCAGCAGCCAAGGTAACGCGGCAGATACGCAGTATTTT.

The V and J genes are TRBV7-9 and TRBJ1-5, with 7 bases fitting TRBD1. CDR1 and CDR2 (germline): SEHNR, FQNEAQ (reference sequence). V dropped 3 bases and J dropped 5; count of bases not matched to a gene: 1. There are 13 residues in the CDR3. The CDR3 sequence is CASSLQGDQPQHF. In DNA form, the CDR3 reads TGTGCCAGCAGCTTGCAGGGGGATCAGCCCCAGCATTTT.

V and J are TRBV25-1 and TRBJ2-2; 7 nucleotides agree with TRBD1. In germline, CDR1 is MGHDK, CDR2 SYGVNS. There are 15 residues in the CDR3. Losses at the gene ends were 6 bases for V and 2 bases for J; bases not matched to a gene: 6. The CDR3 coding sequence is TGTGCCAGCAGAAGACAGGGAATAAACACCGGGGAGCTGTTTTTT. Translation: CASRRQGINTGELFF.

The chain uses TRBV19 and TRBJ2-7; 8 bases fit TRBD1. Germline-derived CDR1 and CDR2 are LNHDA and SQIVND (reference sequence). V was clipped by 5 bases and J by 2 bases; unmatched bases: 5. There are 14 residues in the CDR3. This chain's CDR3 is CASSFGQGPYEQYV. For the CDR3, the DNA is TGTGCCAGTAGTTTCGGACAGGGTCCCTACGAGCAGTACGTC.

The V and J genes are TRBV6-1 and TRBJ1-1; D is unresolved. From germline, CDR1 is MNHNS and CDR2 SASEGT. Trimming removed 3 bases from V and 3 bases from J, with 8 bases in between. The CDR3 is made up of 13 amino acids. CDR3 nucleotides: TGTGCCAGCAGTGAGGCCGGGGACACTGAAGCTTTCTTT. Translating gives CASSEAGDTEAFF.

This chain uses TRBV4-3 with TRBJ2-6; TRBD1 is a possible D gene (5 bases). The CDR3 is 16 residues long. CDR1 LGHNA and CDR2 YSLEER come from the germline V gene. V lost 2 bases and J lost 1, with 9 bases in between. CDR3 sequence reads: CASSQSQGSGANVLTF. The DNA of the CDR3 is TGCGCCAGCAGCCAATCTCAGGGTTCTGGGGCCAACGTCCTGACTTTC.

CDR3 region: CASSSKLTSGGSYNEQFF. The CDR3 DNA sequence: TGTGCCAGCAGTTCTAAATTAACTAGCGGGGGCTCCTACAATGAGCAGTTCTTC. The chain uses TRBV27 and TRBJ2-1; 11 bases agree with TRBD2. V shed 4 bases and J 0 bases; nucleotides not matched to a gene: 8. Germline lookup yields CDR1 MNHEY and CDR2 SMNVEV (reference sequence). CDR3 length: 18 amino acids.

This chain joins TRBV10-3 and TRBJ1-1; maybe TRBD1 (6 bases). The ends were cut back, 4 bases at V and 0 bases at J, with 12 bases in the middle. CDR3 length: 15 residues. Germline V CDR1 and CDR2: ENHRY, SYGVKD. This chain's CDR3 is CAISGGQGVNTEAFF. DNA for the CDR3: TGTGCCATCAGTGGGGGGCAGGGAGTGAACACTGAAGCTTTCTTT.

The V and J genes are TRBV7-9 and TRBJ2-3; TRBD1 matches 9 bases. CDR1 SEHNR and CDR2 FQNEAQ come from the germline V gene (reference sequence). The V gene end was trimmed by 3 bases and the J gene end by 4 bases; junction bases not matched to a gene: 2. The CDR3 length is 14 residues. The CDR3, as DNA: TGTGCCAGCAGCTTGGGACAGGGCTCAGATACGCAGTATTTT. Amino acid sequence: CASSLGQGSDTQYF.

To note about this clone: One end of the junction varies from germline; a read error may be responsible. This sequence joins TRBV7-9 and TRBJ2-7, with 9 bases that match TRBD2. Germline V lookup: CDR1 SEHNR, CDR2 FQNEAQ (reference sequence). The CDR3 totals 15 residues. The CDR3 is CASSLGRGGVYEQYF. CDR3 nucleotide sequence: TGTGCCAGCAGTTTAGGGCGGGGGGGCGTCTACGAGCAGTACTTC.

V usage is TRBV10-3 and J usage is TRBJ1-4; TRBD1 might be the D (5 bases). The CDR3 runs 15 residues. Germline CDR1 and CDR2: ENHRY and SYGVKD. The V and J ends lost 7 bases and 0 bases respectively, with 12 bases between them. The CDR3 sequence is CAIKRSGATNEKLFF. CDR3 coding DNA: TGTGCCATCAAAAGGTCGGGGGCAACTAATGAAAAACTGTTTTTT.

The J gene is TRBJ2-1, the V gene TRBV7-2; D is unresolved. The CDR3 runs 12 residues. Trimming removed 0 bases at V and 9 bases at J, with 6 bases between. Germline V gene lookup returns CDR1 SGHTA and CDR2 FQGNSA. The CDR3 loop is CASSLAESEQFF. The CDR3 nucleotides read TGTGCCAGCAGCTTAGCAGAGAGTGAGCAGTTCTTC.

V gene TRBV6-4 combines with J gene TRBJ2-1; the D gene is possibly TRBD2 (5 bases). Germline values: CDR1 MRHNA, CDR2 SNTAGT. CDR3 length: 14 amino acids. Trimming shortened V by 5 bases and J by 6 bases, and 14 bases separated the two germline ends. CDR3 residues: CASSPSFGSNEQFF. Here the CDR3 DNA reads TGTGCCAGCAGTCCTAGCTTTGGGAGCAATGAGCAGTTCTTC.

The chain carries TRBV5-5 and TRBJ2-1; 7 bases map to TRBD1. This CDR3 is built from 12 residues. From germline, CDR1 is SGHKS and CDR2 YYEKEE (reference sequence). Trimming cost V 3 bases and J 7 bases; bases outside gene matches: 1. DNA of the CDR3: TGTGCCAGCAGCTCCAGGGGGAATGAGCAGTTCTTC. Its protein is CASSSRGNEQFF.

This rearrangement joins TRBV19 to TRBJ2-1, with unresolved D. The CDR3 is made up of 16 amino acids. Trimming left V 0 bases short and J 2 bases short, with 11 bases between. Germline V gene data show CDR1 as LNHDA and CDR2 as SQIVND (reference sequence). The CDR3 loop is CASSIDRGVAYNEQFF. CDR3 bases: TGTGCCAGTAGTATAGATCGAGGAGTGGCCTACAATGAGCAGTTCTTC.

The chain couples TRBV19 to TRBJ1-5, with 7 positions matching TRBD1. Germline V CDR1 and CDR2: LNHDA, SQIVND (reference sequence). V was pared by 1 base and J by 7 bases, with 4 bases of the junction left unmatched. CDR3 length: 14 amino acids. The CDR3 spells CASSIAQGYQPQHF. The CDR3 coding sequence is TGTGCCAGTAGTATAGCACAGGGGTACCAGCCCCAGCATTTT.

J is TRBJ2-6 and V is TRBV7-9, with 7 bases that match TRBD1. The trim removed 7 bases at V and 0 bases at J, leaving 12 bases unmatched. The CDR3 is 18 residues long. In germline, CDR1 is SEHNR, CDR2 FQNEAQ (reference sequence). The CDR3 DNA is TGTGCCAGCATCCCTCTAAGACAGGGTGACTCTGGGGCCAACGTCCTGACTTTC. This encodes CASIPLRQGDSGANVLTF.